This T cell receptor beta chain was documented in a study of blood T cell repertoires in COVID-19 (TCRdb year 2020). Context from the whole study: Samples covering the acute and convalescent phases of COVID-19 were provided by collaborators in the United States, Italy and Spain. The material from the prospective study consisted of cDNA or gDNA derived from T cells, B-cell-depleted T cells, or PBMCs. The samples were drawn from the first 160 participants of the ongoing ImmuneRACE study and from more than 1,000 subjects provided by 6 global collaborators. HLA class I and class II types, where available, came from metadata supplied by the sample provider rather than from assay-based typing. The repertoires were released in a freely available public database intended as a resource for research on the immune response to SARS-CoV-2. Subjects who had been exposed to COVID-19, were actively infected with it, or had recovered from it provided the deeply sampled blood TCRbeta repertoires that made up the dataset. Nearly every sample came with metadata listing a de-identified subject ID, COVID-19 status, age in years and sex. Broad study findings and their caveats: How much clinical and demographic metadata was included differed by source and by participant, and the metadata was provided uncurated.

Collaborating institutions collected whole blood in K2EDTA tubes following their own protocols. For TCRbeta analysis, collaborator samples were shipped as frozen whole blood, as isolated PBMCs, or as DNA extracted from either sample type. Concerning this clone: What this receptor recognizes is not known. Base qualities are not provided; no much larger clone lies one nucleotide away.

The germline V gene (reference sequence) yields MNHEY for CDR1 and SMNVEV for CDR2. The V end gives up 2 bases and the J end 5 bases, leaving 10 bases in the junction not matched to a gene. The CDR3 sequence holds 16 residues, the cysteine and phenylalanine included. The retained sequence is limited to the CDR3, 48 bases, with the frame set at the first base. TCRbeta CDR3 regions were amplified from genomic DNA by means of the immunoSEQ Assay, a bias-controlled multiplex PCR. On the authors' methods: The number of nucleated cells in each sample was estimated by amplification of reference gene primers within the assay. To quantify the absolute abundance of each unique TCRbeta CDR3 rearrangement, sequence reads were collapsed and filtered. For each sample, productive Simpson clonality was calculated by taking the square root of Simpson's diversity index across productive rearrangements. The table was pulled from immuneACCESS by TCRdb, which kept in-frame rearrangements only. Such tables lose some clones; where checked, under half of the loss comes from unresolved V genes, and the rest has no known cause. That table supplies the V and J calls and clone size; D and trimming were determined from the DNA. The sample table shows roughly 190,000 clones, and roughly 85% are seen once. The leading ten clones occupy around 7.8% of the sample.

The sequenced sample was peripheral blood. The sequence derives from a woman in her sixties with acute or convalescent COVID-19. The chain was built from TRBV27 and TRBJ1-1; 8 bases in between match TRBD1. The CDR3 protein sequence reads: CASSLLGGQGGTEAFF. The DNA sequence is as follows: TGTGCCAGCAGTTTACTCGGTGGACAGGGAGGAACTGAAGCTTTCTTT.